This is a list of T cell receptor beta chains from one sample in a study of shared clonotypes between healthy human individuals. Libraries were prepared by immunoSEQ multiplex PCR; TCRdb keeps only in-frame clonotypes and omits some of them. Among 2 million to 2.5 million clones listed, 93% were seen once. The source material was naive CD4+ T cells from PBMCs. All receptors come from a young man in good health. Some clones in this sample may be carry-over from other donors' samples. Each CDR3 is given with its conserved first and last residue. D genes are given only for firm matches. Part of the rows lack a size; the others show once, few, many or a class for expanded clones.

V	size	D	J	DNA	CDR3
TRBV15	once	.	TRBJ2-5	TGTGCCACCAGCAGTGCCTTGCAGGGAGAGACCCAGTACTTC	CATSSALQGETQYF
TRBV5-4	.	TRBD1	TRBJ2-1	TGTGCCAGCAGTGCAGGGGGATCCTACAATGAGCAGTTCTTC	CASSAGGSYNEQFF
TRBV9	.	.	TRBJ1-4	TGTGCCAGCAGCGGGACAGCTAATGAAAAACTGTTTTTT	CASSGTANEKLFF
TRBV29-1	.	TRBD1	TRBJ1-1	TGCAGCGTGGGGACAGGGCACACTGAAGCTTTCTTT	CSVGTGHTEAFF
TRBV5-6	few	.	TRBJ1-4	TGTGCCAGCACCTGGGTCGGTAATGAAAAACTGTTTTTT	CASTWVGNEKLFF
TRBV28	.	.	TRBJ1-2	TGTGCCAGCAGTCGGACAGTTGGCTATGGCTACACCTTC	CASSRTVGYGYTF
TRBV9	.	.	TRBJ2-2	TGTGCCAGCAGCGTAGCTTCCGGACCCGGGGAGCTGTTTTTT	CASSVASGPGELFF
TRBV12-5	.	.	TRBJ1-1	TGTGCTAGTGCCCTTTTGGGGGGGGCGGTGGCTTTCTTT	CASALLGGAVAFF
TRBV7-6	.	.	TRBJ2-6	TGTGCCAGCAGCTTATCGTATGGGGCCAACGTCCTGACTTTC	CASSLSYGANVLTF
TRBV5-4	.	TRBD2	TRBJ2-1	TGTGCCAGCAGCTTTGGCGGGAGGGCCAATGAGCAGTTCTTC	CASSFGGRANEQFF
TRBV20-1	.	.	TRBJ2-5	TGCAGTGGAGAGAAACCAGGGACCCAGTACTTC	CSGEKPGTQYF
TRBV6-4	.	TRBD1	TRBJ1-1	TGTGCCAGCAGAGCGGACAGGGCGGGCACTGAAGCTTTCTTT	CASRADRAGTEAFF
TRBV6-1	.	.	TRBJ2-5	TGTGCCAGCAGTGAAGCGTTAGGGCACTCGGGAGAGACCCAGTACTTC	CASSEALGHSGETQYF
TRBV5-6	.	TRBD2	TRBJ2-1	TGTGCCAGCAGCTTCCTGCCATGGCGGGAGGGCTCCAATGAGCAGTTCTTC	CASSFLPWREGSNEQFF
TRBV11-2	.	.	TRBJ1-3	TGTGCCAGCAGCTTTACAGCTGGCCCTGGAAACACCATATATTTT	CASSFTAGPGNTIYF
TRBV18	.	.	TRBJ1-5	TGTGCCAGCTCACGCGACGGTTACAATCAGCCCCAGCATTTT	CASSRDGYNQPQHF
TRBV5-1	once	TRBD1	TRBJ2-7	TGCGCCAGCAGCTACGGAAGGACAGGGGCCATCGAGCAGTACTTC	CASSYGRTGAIEQYF
TRBV29-1	.	.	TRBJ1-3	TGCAGCGTTGGGAACCTTAACACCATATATTTT	CSVGNLNTIYF
TRBV28	.	.	TRBJ2-6	TGTGCCAGCAGCTCCGTTAGCACCGGGGCCAACGTCCTGACTTTC	CASSSVSTGANVLTF
TRBV7-6	.	.	TRBJ2-7	TGTGCCAGCAGCTTAAATTCTGGGACGTTCAGGCCTAGCTCCTACGAGCAGTACTTC	CASSLNSGTFRPSSYEQYF
TRBV4-1	.	TRBD1	TRBJ2-7	TGCGCCAGCAGCCAAGGTCAGACGAGGGGGCGAGGGGGCGAGCAGTACTTC	CASSQGQTRGRGGEQYF
TRBV25-1	.	.	TRBJ1-2	TGTGCCAGCCTTTTGAGGGGGGGTAGTGGTGGCTACACCTTC	CASLLRGGSGGYTF
TRBV5-1	.	TRBD1	TRBJ2-5	TGCGCCAGCAGGCAAACCGGGACAGGGGTGACGGAGACCCAGTACTTC	CASRQTGTGVTETQYF
TRBV5-1	.	TRBD2	TRBJ2-1	TGCGCCAGCAGCTTCGTAGCGGGAGTCTACAATGAGCAGTTCTTC	CASSFVAGVYNEQFF
TRBV11-2	.	TRBD1	TRBJ2-7	TGTGCCAGCAGGTATACAGGGGGCACTTACGAGCAGTACTTC	CASRYTGGTYEQYF
TRBV15	.	.	TRBJ2-1	TGTGCCACCAGCAGAGATACACTAGCAGGGATTAGCTCCTACAATGAGCAGTTCTTC	CATSRDTLAGISSYNEQFF
TRBV28	once	TRBD1	TRBJ1-1	TGTGCCAGCAGGAGGACAGGGAACACTGAAGCTTTCTTT	CASRRTGNTEAFF
TRBV11-2	.	.	TRBJ2-3	TGTGCCAGCCAGTATTCAGGCACAGATACGCAGTATTTT	CASQYSGTDTQYF
TRBV5-5	.	.	TRBJ1-1	TGTGCCAGCAGCTCCCGCGGAGTCACTGAAGCTTTCTTT	CASSSRGVTEAFF
TRBV7-2	.	.	TRBJ2-7	TGTGCCAGCAGCTCCGGGCGCGACGAGCAGTACTTC	CASSSGRDEQYF
TRBV11-3	.	TRBD2	TRBJ2-2	TGTGCCAGCAGCTTAGATCGGTGGCGGGAGCGAAACACCGGGGAGCTGTTTTTT	CASSLDRWRERNTGELFF
TRBV18	.	TRBD1	TRBJ1-5	TGTGCCAGCTCACCACCGGGGACAGGGGCTCAGCCCCAGCATTTT	CASSPPGTGAQPQHF
TRBV2	.	TRBD1	TRBJ2-5	TGTGCCAGCATCCTTGACAGGGCAGAAGAGACCCAGTACTTC	CASILDRAEETQYF
TRBV2	.	.	TRBJ2-3	TGTGCCAGCAGGGGGGCAGGGGGGCCCACAGATACGCAGTATTTT	CASRGAGGPTDTQYF
TRBV6-5	.	TRBD1	TRBJ1-1	TGTGCCAGCAGTTCACAGGGGGCAAGTATGGGCACTGAAGCTTTCTTT	CASSSQGASMGTEAFF
TRBV5-1	.	.	TRBJ1-3	TGCGCCAGCAGCTTGGGCAGCGGAAACACCATATATTTT	CASSLGSGNTIYF
TRBV6-6	.	.	TRBJ2-5	TGTGCCAGCAGTACCCGTTTAGTGTACCAAGAGACCCAGTACTTC	CASSTRLVYQETQYF
TRBV5-1	.	.	TRBJ2-7	TGCGCCAGCAGCTTCCAGGGGGGTTATGTTAACGAGCAGTACTTC	CASSFQGGYVNEQYF
TRBV4-1	.	.	TRBJ1-2	TGCGCCAGCAGCCAAGGGGTCTATGGCTACACCTTC	CASSQGVYGYTF
TRBV28	.	.	TRBJ1-5	TGTGCCAGCAGAATTTCCGCTGAGGAGCCCCAGCATTTT	CASRISAEEPQHF
TRBV28	.	.	TRBJ1-5	TGTGCCAGCAAACCGACGGGGGAGGGGGCCCAGCATTTT	CASKPTGEGAQHF